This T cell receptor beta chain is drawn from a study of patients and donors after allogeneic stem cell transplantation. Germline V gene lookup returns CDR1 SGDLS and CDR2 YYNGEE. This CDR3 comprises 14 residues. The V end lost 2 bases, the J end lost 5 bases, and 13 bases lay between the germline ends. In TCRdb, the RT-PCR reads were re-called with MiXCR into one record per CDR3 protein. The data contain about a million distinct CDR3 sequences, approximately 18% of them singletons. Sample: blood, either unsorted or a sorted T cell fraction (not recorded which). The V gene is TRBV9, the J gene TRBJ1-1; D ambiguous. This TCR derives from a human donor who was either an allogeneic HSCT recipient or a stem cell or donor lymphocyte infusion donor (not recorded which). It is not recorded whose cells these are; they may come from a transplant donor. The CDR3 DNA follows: TGTGCCAGCAGCGTTGCATCTCCCGGTACTGAAGCTTTCTTT. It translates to CASSVASPGTEAFF.